Listed below are T cell receptor beta chains from one sample, sequenced in a study of beta chain features in type 1 diabetes. Generated by immunoSEQ multiplex PCR, the TCRdb table keeps only in-frame clones and is missing some. The table has under 300,000 clones, roughly 17% seen once. The material sequenced was naive CD4+ T cells from blood. All receptors derive from a man aged 25 to 45 with type 1 diabetes. Each CDR3 is given with its conserved first and last residue. A D gene is named only where the DNA matches it firmly. Part of the rows lack a size; the others show once, few, many or a class for expanded clones.

D gene: .
J gene: TRBJ1-4
V gene: TRBV30
clone size: .
CDR3 protein: CAFAGYEKLFF
CDR3 DNA: TGTGCCTTTGCGGGTTATGAAAAACTGTTTTTT

D gene: TRBD2
J gene: TRBJ2-7
V gene: TRBV18
clone size: .
CDR3 protein: CASSPPGGRAYEQYF
CDR3 DNA: TGTGCCAGCTCACCACCGGGCGGGAGGGCCTACGAGCAGTACTTC

D gene: TRBD2
J gene: TRBJ2-1
V gene: TRBV4-1
clone size: .
CDR3 protein: CASSPGLAGLSEQFF
CDR3 DNA: TGCGCCAGCAGCCCGGGACTAGCGGGGCTTTCGGAGCAGTTCTTC

D gene: TRBD2
J gene: TRBJ2-2
V gene: TRBV28
clone size: .
CDR3 protein: CASRQTSGATGELFF
CDR3 DNA: TGTGCCAGCAGGCAAACTAGCGGGGCCACCGGGGAGCTGTTTTTT

D gene: .
J gene: TRBJ2-2
V gene: TRBV29-1
clone size: few
CDR3 protein: CSVLGGMNTGELFF
CDR3 DNA: TGCAGCGTTTTAGGGGGTATGAACACCGGGGAGCTGTTTTTT

D gene: TRBD1
J gene: TRBJ1-5
V gene: TRBV30
clone size: .
CDR3 protein: CAWSGADRDSQPQHF
CDR3 DNA: TGTGCCTGGAGTGGGGCTGACAGGGATAGTCAGCCCCAGCATTTT

D gene: .
J gene: TRBJ2-1
V gene: TRBV30
clone size: few
CDR3 protein: CAWSPLDEQFF
CDR3 DNA: TGTGCCTGGAGTCCCCTCGATGAGCAGTTCTTC

D gene: .
J gene: TRBJ2-7
V gene: TRBV7-2
clone size: .
CDR3 protein: CASSPRAEISYEQYF
CDR3 DNA: TGTGCCAGCAGCCCCCGGGCGGAAATATCCTACGAGCAGTACTTC

D gene: TRBD1
J gene: TRBJ1-1
V gene: TRBV7-9
clone size: .
CDR3 protein: CASSWGTANTEAFF
CDR3 DNA: TGTGCCAGCAGCTGGGGGACAGCGAACACTGAAGCTTTCTTT

D gene: TRBD2
J gene: TRBJ2-1
V gene: TRBV7-2
clone size: .
CDR3 protein: CASSLAESSYNEQFF
CDR3 DNA: TGTGCCAGCAGCCTAGCGGAAAGCTCCTACAATGAGCAGTTCTTC

D gene: .
J gene: TRBJ1-4
V gene: TRBV7-9
clone size: few
CDR3 protein: CASSLGDNEKLFF
CDR3 DNA: TGTGCCAGCAGCCTAGGGGATAATGAAAAACTGTTTTTT

D gene: .
J gene: TRBJ2-3
V gene: TRBV4-1
clone size: .
CDR3 protein: CASSQDGRGTDTQYF
CDR3 DNA: TGCGCCAGCAGCCAAGATGGGCGGGGCACAGATACGCAGTATTTT

D gene: .
J gene: TRBJ1-1
V gene: TRBV30
clone size: .
CDR3 protein: CAWKVVENTEAFF
CDR3 DNA: TGTGCCTGGAAAGTTGTTGAGAACACTGAAGCTTTCTTT

D gene: TRBD2
J gene: TRBJ2-3
V gene: TRBV5-1
clone size: few
CDR3 protein: CASRDPGLTDTQYF
CDR3 DNA: TGCGCCAGCAGGGACCCGGGACTAACAGATACGCAGTATTTT

D gene: TRBD2
J gene: TRBJ2-3
V gene: TRBV9
clone size: few
CDR3 protein: CASSLAGGSTDTQYF
CDR3 DNA: TGTGCCAGCAGCCTAGCGGGAGGAAGCACAGATACGCAGTATTTT

D gene: TRBD1
J gene: TRBJ2-5
V gene: TRBV28
clone size: .
CDR3 protein: CASRTQDRGQETQYF
CDR3 DNA: TGTGCCAGCAGGACCCAGGACAGGGGCCAAGAGACCCAGTACTTC

D gene: .
J gene: TRBJ2-3
V gene: TRBV2
clone size: few
CDR3 protein: CASSEDTDTQYF
CDR3 DNA: TGTGCCAGCAGTGAGGATACAGATACGCAGTATTTT

D gene: TRBD2
J gene: TRBJ2-7
V gene: TRBV4-1
clone size: few
CDR3 protein: CASKRGTSASEQYF
CDR3 DNA: TGCGCCAGCAAGAGGGGGACTAGTGCCTCCGAGCAGTACTTC

D gene: TRBD1
J gene: TRBJ2-7
V gene: TRBV5-1
clone size: .
CDR3 protein: CASSIRTGGSYEQYF
CDR3 DNA: TGCGCCAGCAGCATCCGGACAGGGGGCTCCTACGAGCAGTACTTC

D gene: .
J gene: TRBJ2-5
V gene: TRBV4-1
clone size: .
CDR3 protein: CASSQAARETQYF
CDR3 DNA: TGCGCCAGCAGCCAAGCGGCCCGGGAGACCCAGTACTTC

D gene: .
J gene: TRBJ2-2
V gene: TRBV9
clone size: few
CDR3 protein: CASSVATPNTGELFF
CDR3 DNA: TGTGCCAGCAGCGTAGCCACTCCGAACACCGGGGAGCTGTTTTTT

D gene: .
J gene: TRBJ2-5
V gene: TRBV29-1
clone size: few
CDR3 protein: CSVRLVRETQYF
CDR3 DNA: TGCAGCGTTCGACTAGTTAGAGAGACCCAGTACTTC

D gene: .
J gene: TRBJ2-7
V gene: TRBV30
clone size: few
CDR3 protein: CAWGGRSYEQYF
CDR3 DNA: TGTGCCTGGGGCGGACGGAGCTACGAGCAGTACTTC

D gene: .
J gene: TRBJ2-3
V gene: TRBV7-9
clone size: few
CDR3 protein: CASRETDTQYF
CDR3 DNA: TGTGCCAGCAGGGAAACAGATACGCAGTATTTT

D gene: TRBD1
J gene: TRBJ1-1
V gene: TRBV25-1
clone size: few
CDR3 protein: CASGDRNRSPEAFF
CDR3 DNA: TGTGCCAGCGGGGACAGAAATAGGTCCCCTGAAGCTTTCTTT

D gene: .
J gene: TRBJ2-7
V gene: TRBV28
clone size: few
CDR3 protein: CASSSYSTGSYEQYF
CDR3 DNA: TGTGCCAGCAGTTCCTACTCAACAGGGTCCTACGAGCAGTACTTC

D gene: .
J gene: TRBJ2-7
V gene: TRBV6-4
clone size: .
CDR3 protein: CASSFQEFHEQYF
CDR3 DNA: TGTGCCAGCAGCTTCCAAGAGTTCCACGAGCAGTACTTC

D gene: .
J gene: TRBJ2-1
V gene: TRBV25-1
clone size: .
CDR3 protein: CASSESPRGEQFF
CDR3 DNA: TGTGCCAGCAGTGAATCCCCCCGGGGGGAGCAGTTCTTC

D gene: .
J gene: TRBJ2-3
V gene: TRBV7-9
clone size: few
CDR3 protein: CASSLKGHTQYF
CDR3 DNA: TGTGCCAGCAGCTTAAAGGGGCATACGCAGTATTTT

D gene: TRBD2
J gene: TRBJ2-7
V gene: TRBV29-1
clone size: few
CDR3 protein: CSVESLAGAYEQYF
CDR3 DNA: TGCAGCGTTGAATCGCTAGCGGGAGCCTACGAGCAGTACTTC

D gene: TRBD1
J gene: TRBJ2-7
V gene: TRBV6-1
clone size: .
CDR3 protein: CASSESVLRDRSYEQYF
CDR3 DNA: TGTGCCAGCAGTGAGTCGGTTCTACGGGACAGGTCCTACGAGCAGTACTTC

D gene: TRBD2
J gene: TRBJ2-5
V gene: TRBV7-7
clone size: few
CDR3 protein: CASSRGGQETQYF
CDR3 DNA: TGTGCCAGCAGTCGGGGGGGACAAGAGACCCAGTACTTC

D gene: .
J gene: TRBJ2-3
V gene: TRBV28
clone size: once
CDR3 protein: CASSLAGDTQYF
CDR3 DNA: TGTGCCAGCAGTTTAGCAGGAGATACGCAGTATTTT

D gene: .
J gene: TRBJ1-1
V gene: TRBV4-3
clone size: .
CDR3 protein: CASSQEGGTEAFF
CDR3 DNA: TGCGCCAGCAGCCAAGAGGGGGGCACTGAAGCTTTCTTT

D gene: .
J gene: TRBJ2-1
V gene: TRBV2
clone size: .
CDR3 protein: CASSVERDNEQFF
CDR3 DNA: TGTGCCAGCAGTGTAGAGAGGGACAATGAGCAGTTCTTC

D gene: .
J gene: TRBJ2-1
V gene: TRBV4-1
clone size: few
CDR3 protein: CASSQEWSEQFF
CDR3 DNA: TGCGCCAGCAGCCAAGAGTGGAGTGAGCAGTTCTTC

D gene: TRBD1
J gene: TRBJ2-6
V gene: TRBV9
clone size: .
CDR3 protein: CASSVGWGTGSSGANVLTF
CDR3 DNA: TGTGCCAGCAGCGTAGGCTGGGGGACAGGGTCATCTGGGGCCAACGTCCTGACTTTC

D gene: .
J gene: TRBJ2-3
V gene: TRBV30
clone size: .
CDR3 protein: CAWSQTPETQYF
CDR3 DNA: TGTGCCTGGAGTCAAACTCCGGAAACGCAGTATTTT

D gene: .
J gene: TRBJ2-1
V gene: TRBV30
clone size: .
CDR3 protein: CAWSVPVRNEQFF
CDR3 DNA: TGTGCCTGGAGTGTACCCGTCAGGAATGAGCAGTTCTTC

D gene: .
J gene: TRBJ1-2
V gene: TRBV30
clone size: few
CDR3 protein: CAWSPGPLRGYTF
CDR3 DNA: TGTGCCTGGAGCCCCGGGCCGTTGAGGGGCTACACCTTC

D gene: .
J gene: TRBJ1-1
V gene: TRBV20-1
clone size: .
CDR3 protein: CSARTAFF
CDR3 DNA: TGCAGTGCTAGGACAGCTTTCTTT

D gene: .
J gene: TRBJ2-7
V gene: TRBV7-8
clone size: .
CDR3 protein: CASSWGLHYEQYF
CDR3 DNA: TGTGCCAGCAGCTGGGGACTGCACTACGAGCAGTACTTC

D gene: .
J gene: TRBJ2-1
V gene: TRBV21-1
clone size: few
CDR3 protein: CASSPTDRGPNEQFF
CDR3 DNA: TGTGCCAGCAGCCCTACCGACAGGGGGCCGAATGAGCAGTTCTTC

D gene: .
J gene: TRBJ1-5
V gene: TRBV30
clone size: few
CDR3 protein: CAWSAGGNQPQHF
CDR3 DNA: TGTGCCTGGAGTGCAGGGGGCAATCAGCCCCAGCATTTT

D gene: TRBD1
J gene: TRBJ2-6
V gene: TRBV5-4
clone size: .
CDR3 protein: CASSSTGTGANVLTF
CDR3 DNA: TGTGCCAGCAGCTCGACAGGGACTGGGGCCAACGTCCTGACTTTC

D gene: .
J gene: TRBJ2-3
V gene: TRBV29-1
clone size: few
CDR3 protein: CSVEGTMGGTQYF
CDR3 DNA: TGCAGCGTTGAAGGGACAATGGGGGGAACGCAGTATTTT

D gene: TRBD2
J gene: TRBJ2-3
V gene: TRBV4-2
clone size: few
CDR3 protein: CASSQRTSGSTDTQYF
CDR3 DNA: TGTGCCAGCAGCCAGAGGACTAGCGGCAGCACAGATACGCAGTATTTT

D gene: .
J gene: TRBJ2-5
V gene: TRBV9
clone size: few
CDR3 protein: CASSVAGQGETQYF
CDR3 DNA: TGTGCCAGCAGCGTAGCTGGGCAGGGGGAGACCCAGTACTTC

D gene: .
J gene: TRBJ2-1
V gene: TRBV13
clone size: few
CDR3 protein: CASSARDNEQFF
CDR3 DNA: TGTGCCAGCAGCGCCCGTGACAATGAGCAGTTCTTC

D gene: .
J gene: TRBJ2-3
V gene: TRBV19
clone size: .
CDR3 protein: CASTPRGDGDTQYF
CDR3 DNA: TGTGCCAGTACCCCCAGGGGCGATGGAGATACGCAGTATTTT

D gene: .
J gene: TRBJ2-7
V gene: TRBV29-1
clone size: few
CDR3 protein: CSVTAVKPGEQYF
CDR3 DNA: TGCAGCGTTACGGCAGTGAAGCCTGGTGAGCAGTACTTC

D gene: .
J gene: TRBJ2-5
V gene: TRBV28
clone size: .
CDR3 protein: CASSHLPPGEVQETQYF
CDR3 DNA: TGTGCCAGCAGTCACCTTCCGCCCGGGGAAGTCCAAGAGACCCAGTACTTC

D gene: .
J gene: TRBJ2-1
V gene: TRBV25-1
clone size: .
CDR3 protein: CASSEYSPHEQFF
CDR3 DNA: TGTGCCAGCAGTGAATATAGTCCCCATGAGCAGTTCTTC

D gene: .
J gene: TRBJ2-3
V gene: TRBV30
clone size: .
CDR3 protein: CAWMTGRGDTQYF
CDR3 DNA: TGTGCCTGGATGACAGGCAGAGGAGATACGCAGTATTTT